This passage covers 28 T cell receptor beta chains from one sample sequenced in a study of T cell responses to AZD1222 COVID-19 vaccine. Using immunoSEQ multiplex PCR, the repertoire was profiled, and TCRdb retains in-frame clones only, with some absent. The repertoire consists of about 78,000 clones, with about 82% occurring once and the leading ten covering 2.5% to 3%. This sample comprised peripheral blood, obtained on day 0 of AZD1222 vaccination. These receptors all come from an adult in good health.

This clone came up once. The chain combines TRBV7-2 with TRBJ2-5; 11 bases align to TRBD2. Looked up from germline, CDR1 is SGHTA and CDR2 is FQGNSA. Losses at the gene ends were 6 bases for V and 0 bases for J; bases not matched to a gene: 9. CDR3 length: 17 residues. The CDR3 DNA reads as TGTGCCAGCAGTATAGTGCCTAGCGGGAGGAACCAAGAGACCCAGTACTTC. Translating gives CASSIVPSGRNQETQYF.

This chain links TRBV6-5 with TRBJ2-7; D may correspond to TRBD1 or TRBD2 (5 bases each). The V gene lost 5 bases and the J gene lost 2 bases, with 13 bases spanning the gap. The CDR3 extends over 14 amino acids. Germline V gives CDR1 MNHEY, CDR2 SVGAGI. As DNA, the CDR3 is TGTGCCAGCAGTCATAGCGAGGGGCCCTACGAGCAGTACTTC. Amino acids: CASSHSEGPYEQYF.

The chain joins TRBV6-2 or TRBV6-3 to TRBJ2-7; D not resolved. Between the trimmed V and J ends, which lost 3 bases and 2 bases, there was a span of 8 bases. Germline values: CDR1 MNHEY, CDR2 SVGEGT. CDR3 length: 13 amino acids. As DNA, the CDR3 is TGTGCCAGCAGTTATTACGCAACCTACGAGCAGTACTTC. Its protein product is CASSYYATYEQYF.

J is TRBJ2-1 and V is TRBV4-1, with 9 bases fitting TRBD2. V lost 3 bases to trimming and J lost 4 bases; unmatched junction nucleotides: 7. Per the germline V gene, CDR1 is MGHRA and CDR2 is YSYEKL. The CDR3 runs to 16 residues. CDR3 coding DNA: TGCGCCAGCAGCCACGTACAGCGGGGGGAGTACAATGAGCAGTTCTTC. Its protein is CASSHVQRGEYNEQFF.

The chain recombines TRBV11-2 with TRBJ2-3; 14 bases align to TRBD2. V gave up 3 bases and J gave up 2 bases; unmatched junction bases: 7. Germline loops: CDR1 SGHAT, CDR2 FQNNGV. This CDR3 is 18 amino acids long. CDR3 coding DNA: TGTGCCAGCAGCTTGTCCGGGACTAGCGGGGGATACACAGATACGCAGTATTTT. It specifies CASSLSGTSGGYTDTQYF.

The chain couples TRBV13 to TRBJ1-3; D possibly corresponds to TRBD1 (6 bases). The ends were cut back, 5 bases at V and 4 bases at J, with 12 bases in the middle. The CDR3 has 14 residues. The germline gives CDR1 PRHDT, CDR2 FYEKMQ (reference sequence). As DNA, the CDR3 is TGTGCCAGCAGCCTCTCCGGGGGCGGAAACACCATATATTTT. Translation gives CASSLSGGGNTIYF.

The chain combines TRBV2 with TRBJ1-2; no clear D gene. The germline CDR1 and CDR2 sequences are SNHLY and FYNNEI. The CDR3 consists of 11 residues. The V gene lost 8 bases and the J gene lost 3 bases, with 7 bases spanning the gap. As DNA, the CDR3 is TGTGCCAGCGCGGCTCACTATGGCTACACCTTC. It specifies CASAAHYGYTF.

This chain joins TRBV4-3 and TRBJ1-2; D perhaps matches TRBD1 (5 bases). Germline V gene data show CDR1 as LGHNA and CDR2 as YSLEER. The CDR3 has 14 amino acids. The V and J ends lost 1 base and 5 bases respectively, with 11 bases between them. Written as DNA, the CDR3 is TGCGCCAGCAGCCAAGGATTCGGGGGGTATGGCTACACCTTC. Amino acid sequence: CASSQGFGGYGYTF.

The CDR3 DNA is TGCGCCAGCAGCTTGGATTCGGGGACAGGGGCAGCTTTCTTT. The encoded protein is CASSLDSGTGAAFF. This sequence joins TRBV5-1 and TRBJ1-1, with 10 positions matching TRBD1. The CDR3 is 14 amino acids. With V trimmed by 0 bases and J by 10 bases, 6 bases remained unmatched. CDR1 and CDR2 (germline): SGHRS, YFSETQ.

The rearrangement joins TRBV28 to TRBJ1-1, with D uncertain. The CDR3 consists of 14 residues. Germline values: CDR1 MDHEN, CDR2 SYDVKM. V was clipped by 2 bases and J by 0 bases, with 7 bases between them. The CDR3 sequence is CASSLHAMNTEAFF. CDR3 nucleotides: TGTGCCAGCAGTTTACACGCTATGAACACTGAAGCTTTCTTT. Variable domain in full (rest from reference TRBV28 and TRBJ1-1): DVKVTQSSRYLVKRTGEKVFLECVQDMDHENMFWYRQDPGLGLRLIYFSYDVKMKEKGDIPEGYSVSREKKERFSLILESASTNQTSMYLCASSLHAMNTEAFFGQGTRLTVV.

The chain links TRBV19 to TRBJ1-2, with D uncertain. This CDR3 is built from 11 residues. The V end was cut by 5 bases, the J end by 7 bases, with 8 bases between. CDR1 LNHDA and CDR2 SQIVND come from the germline V gene (reference sequence). In nucleotides, the CDR3 is TGTGCCAGTAGTCACAGCTTTGGCTACACCTTC. Protein: CASSHSFGYTF.

This clone was seen a single time. The CDR3 reads CASSVRDRSSYNEQFF. In nucleotides, the CDR3 is TGTGCCAGCAGCGTCCGGGACAGGAGCTCCTACAATGAGCAGTTCTTC. This chain links TRBV21-1 with TRBJ2-1; TRBD1, as called in the table, went unchecked against the DNA. TRBV21-1 is deemed a pseudogene. The CDR3 runs to 16 residues.

V usage is TRBV7-2 and J usage is TRBJ1-3; the D is unclear. CDR3 length: 14 amino acids. Germline CDR1 reads SGHTA; CDR2 reads FQGNSA. Trimming removed 5 bases at V and 10 bases at J, with 18 bases between. The CDR3, as DNA: TGTGCCAGCAGCCAGCAGGCCATGGGGAGGACCATATATTTT. Translating gives CASSQQAMGRTIYF. The variable domain in full, completed from reference TRBV7-2 and TRBJ1-3, reads GAGVSQSPSNKVTEKGKDVELRCDPISGHTALYWYRQSLGQGLEFLIYFQGNSAPDKSGLPSDRFSAERTGGSVSTLTIQRTQQEDSAVYLCASSQQAMGRTIYFGEGSWLTVV.

This chain connects TRBV4-3 to TRBJ2-1, with 10 bases matching TRBD2. With 0 bases clipped from V and 7 bases from J, the junction kept 9 bases outside the gene matches. The V gene's germline CDR1 is LGHNA and CDR2 YSLEER. CDR3 size: 17 residues. CDR3 residues: CASSQDLPSGRRNEQFF. CDR3 bases: TGCGCCAGCAGCCAAGATTTGCCTAGCGGGAGACGAAATGAGCAGTTCTTC.

V gene TRBV10-2 combines with J gene TRBJ2-2; 11 nucleotides align to TRBD2. The CDR3 totals 16 residues. V shed 0 bases, J shed 6 bases, and the junction held 3 bases outside the gene matches. Germline V gene lookup returns CDR1 WSHSY and CDR2 SAAADI. CDR3 loop: CASSESASGRSGELFF. The CDR3 nucleotides read TGCGCCAGCAGTGAGTCGGCTAGCGGGAGGTCCGGGGAGCTGTTTTTT.

V usage is TRBV2 and J usage is TRBJ2-7; 7 bases agree with TRBD2. The J segment lost 4 bases and the V segment lost 2 bases, leaving 11 bases of the junction unmatched. Germline V gene sequence: CDR1 SNHLY, CDR2 FYNNEI. This CDR3 has 16 amino acids. The CDR3 nucleotides read TGTGCCAGCAGTGAATTGGGGGGGGTGGACGGTTACGAGCAGTACTTC. Amino acid sequence: CASSELGGVDGYEQYF.

The rearrangement links TRBV7-9 to TRBJ2-7, with D uncertain. This CDR3 region has 12 residues. Germline V CDR1 and CDR2: SEHNR, FQNEAQ (reference sequence). The V end was cut by 3 bases, the J end by 3 bases, with 6 bases between. The CDR3 region is CASSFSDYEQYF. As DNA, the CDR3 is TGTGCCAGCAGCTTCAGCGACTACGAGCAGTACTTC.

This clone was found once. This chain links TRBV29-1 with TRBJ2-7, with TRBD2 as a possible D gene (6 bases). The CDR3 totals 11 residues. In germline, CDR1 is SQVTM, CDR2 ANQGSEA. V lost 7 bases and J lost 4, with 11 bases in between. CDR3 in DNA: TGCAGCGCCGGGGGTGGGTACGAGCAGTACTTC. Encoded protein: CSAGGGYEQYF.

The chain uses TRBV14 and TRBJ2-1; TRBD2 agrees at 13 bases. CDR1 and CDR2 from the germline V gene are SGHDN and FVKESK. V was clipped by 1 base and J by 9 bases; unmatched bases: 9. The CDR3 contains 17 residues. The DNA for the CDR3 is TGTGCCAGCAGCCAAGCCCTGGGACTAGCGGGATTTTTTGAGCAGTTCTTC. This translates into CASSQALGLAGFFEQFF.

This clone appeared a few times. CDR3 residues: CASSLDRGYGYTF. CDR3 sequence (DNA): TGTGCCAGCAGCCTAGACAGGGGCTATGGCTACACCTTC. The chain recombines TRBV7-2 with TRBJ1-2; 8 bases are a match to TRBD1. This CDR3 has 13 amino acids. V trimming: 5 bases; J trimming: 4 bases; junction bases outside the gene matches: 3. Germline CDR1 SGHTA, CDR2 FQGNSA.

V usage is TRBV10-2 and J usage is TRBJ2-7; no firm D call. CDR1 and CDR2 (germline): WSHSY, SAAADI. Trimming stripped 0 bases from V and 2 bases from J, with 14 bases between. The CDR3 totals 16 residues. CDR3 nucleotide sequence: TGCGCCAGCAGTGAGTCGATAGGACGCGAAGCCTACGAGCAGTACTTC. Its translation is CASSESIGREAYEQYF.

V usage is TRBV4-2 and J usage is TRBJ1-1; 7 bases fit TRBD1. J gave up 4 bases and V 4 bases, and 9 bases lay outside the gene matches. The CDR3 length is 15 residues. Germline V gene lookup returns CDR1 LGHNA and CDR2 YNFKEQ. In DNA form, the CDR3 reads TGTGCCAGCAGCCCTTTTACAGGGGTCGGCACTGAAGCTTTCTTT. Encoded protein: CASSPFTGVGTEAFF.

V gene TRBV4-2 combines with J gene TRBJ1-4; D is undetermined. V gave up 0 bases and J gave up 0 bases, with 20 bases separating them. Germline values: CDR1 LGHNA, CDR2 YNFKEQ. The CDR3 loop spans 20 amino acids. CDR3 DNA: TGTGCCAGCAGCCAAGATAGGTCGACACCTAATATACCAACTAATGAAAAACTGTTTTTT. Translated, it gives CASSQDRSTPNIPTNEKLFF.

This clone was picked up a small number of times. V is TRBV11-2 and J is TRBJ1-6, with unresolved D. This CDR3 spans 14 amino acids. Germline CDR1 SGHAT, CDR2 FQNNGV. V was trimmed by 4 bases and J by 5 bases, leaving 9 bases between them. The CDR3 is CASSSRSNNSPLHF. The CDR3 nucleotides read TGTGCCAGCAGCTCGCGTAGTAATAATTCACCCCTCCACTTT.

The chain joins TRBV3-1 (or the pseudogene TRBV3-2) to TRBJ1-6; D not certain. The CDR3 contains 18 residues. Germline values: CDR1 LGHDT, CDR2 YNNKEL (reference sequence). The V end lost 4 bases, the J end lost 7 bases, and 23 bases lay between the germline ends. CDR3 amino acids: CASSRTAGSPVGNSPLHF. For the CDR3, the DNA is TGTGCCAGCAGCCGAACCGCGGGCAGCCCCGTGGGAAATTCACCCCTCCACTTT.

This clone was recorded once. This chain connects TRBV4-2 to TRBJ1-2, with D perhaps TRBD1 (6 bases). CDR1 and CDR2 (germline): LGHNA, YNFKEQ. This CDR3 spans 16 amino acids. V lost 0 bases to trimming and J lost 1 base, with 12 bases between them. DNA of the CDR3: TGTGCCAGCAGCCAAGATCTTAGGACAGATAACTATGGCTACACCTTC. It codes for CASSQDLRTDNYGYTF.

In nucleotides, the CDR3 is TGTGCCAGCAGTGAATCGGATACGCAGTATTTT. This translates into CASSESDTQYF. This rearrangement joins TRBV6-1 to TRBJ2-3; D unclear. V gave up 2 bases and J gave up 6 bases, with 3 bases separating them. This CDR3 is built from 11 residues. Germline V gene data show CDR1 as MNHNS and CDR2 as SASEGT.

The count of this clone is one. V is TRBV12-5 and J is TRBJ1-2, with TRBD1 matching over 7 bases. V was pared by 6 bases and J by 3 bases, with 7 bases of the junction left unmatched. The length of the CDR3 is 14 residues. In germline, CDR1 is LGHNT, CDR2 FRNRAP. CDR3 DNA sequence: TGTGCTAGTGGCCAGGGGGTTAGCGACTATGGCTACACCTTC. It translates to CASGQGVSDYGYTF.